Listed here is a single T cell receptor (beta chain). Its antigen is as yet unknown. Splitting of CD4+ cells produced CD45RA+ naive and CD45RA-negative memory subsets. This record belongs to a study of shared clonotypes between healthy human individuals. Study-wide context: Per donor, CD8 memory used one plate, CD8 naive used two, CD4 memory used three and CD4 naive used three. General study points: Even with large depth, rarefaction showed that sorted-subset sequencing was incomplete.

The assay was immunoSEQ multiplex PCR, and TCRdb's table has in-frame clones only and misses some. Of about 1.1 million clones listed, 70% to 80% are singletons. The CDR3 has 13 amino acids. Germline CDR1 SNHLY, CDR2 FYNNEI. Trimming left V 8 bases short and J 0 bases short, with 10 bases between. The chain has TRBV2 and TRBJ1-1; tentative D call: TRBD1 (5 bases). This receptor was taken from a man aged 18 to 29 in good health. Some clones in this sample may be carry-over from other donors' samples. The sequencing sample was made of memory CD4+ T cells from PBMCs. Subset given: CD45RA-negative fraction. The CDR3 bases are TGTGCCAGCGGGGCGGAGGTGAACACTGAAGCTTTCTTT. Protein: CASGAEVNTEAFF.